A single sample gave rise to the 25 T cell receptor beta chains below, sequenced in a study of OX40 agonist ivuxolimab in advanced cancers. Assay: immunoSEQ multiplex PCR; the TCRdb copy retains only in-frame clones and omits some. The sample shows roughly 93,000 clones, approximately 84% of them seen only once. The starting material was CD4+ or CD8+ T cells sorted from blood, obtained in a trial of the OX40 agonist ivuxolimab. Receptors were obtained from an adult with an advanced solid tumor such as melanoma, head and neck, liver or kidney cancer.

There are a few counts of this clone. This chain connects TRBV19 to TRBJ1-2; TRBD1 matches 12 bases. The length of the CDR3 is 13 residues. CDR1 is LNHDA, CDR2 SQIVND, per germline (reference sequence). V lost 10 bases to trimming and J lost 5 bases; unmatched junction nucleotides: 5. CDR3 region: CATRDRGLYGYTF. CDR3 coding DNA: TGTGCCACCCGGGACAGGGGGCTGTATGGCTACACCTTC.

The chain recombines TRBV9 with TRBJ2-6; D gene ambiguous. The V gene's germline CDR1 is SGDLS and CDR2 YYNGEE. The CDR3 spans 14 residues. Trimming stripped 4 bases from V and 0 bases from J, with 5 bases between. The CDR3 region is CASSRSSGANVLTF. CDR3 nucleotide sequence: TGTGCCAGCAGCCGGAGCTCTGGGGCCAACGTCCTGACTTTC.

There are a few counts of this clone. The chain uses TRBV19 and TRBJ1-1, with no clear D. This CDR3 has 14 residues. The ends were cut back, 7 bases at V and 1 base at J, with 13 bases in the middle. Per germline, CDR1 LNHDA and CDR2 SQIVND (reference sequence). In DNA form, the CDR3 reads TGTGCCAGTACCAGGAGGGAAGCGAACACTGAAGCTTTCTTT. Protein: CASTRREANTEAFF.

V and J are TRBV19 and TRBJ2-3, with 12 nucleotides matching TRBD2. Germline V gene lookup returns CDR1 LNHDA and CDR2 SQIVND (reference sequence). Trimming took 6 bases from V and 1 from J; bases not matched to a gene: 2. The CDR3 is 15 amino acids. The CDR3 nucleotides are TGTGCCAGTAGACGGACTAGCGGGGGCACAGATACGCAGTATTTT. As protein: CASRRTSGGTDTQYF.

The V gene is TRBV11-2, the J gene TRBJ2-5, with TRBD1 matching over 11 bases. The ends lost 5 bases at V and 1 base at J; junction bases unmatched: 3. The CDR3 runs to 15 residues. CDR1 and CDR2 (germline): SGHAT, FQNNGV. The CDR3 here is CASSHGTGGQETQYF. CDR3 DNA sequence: TGTGCCAGCAGCCACGGGACAGGGGGCCAAGAGACCCAGTACTTC.

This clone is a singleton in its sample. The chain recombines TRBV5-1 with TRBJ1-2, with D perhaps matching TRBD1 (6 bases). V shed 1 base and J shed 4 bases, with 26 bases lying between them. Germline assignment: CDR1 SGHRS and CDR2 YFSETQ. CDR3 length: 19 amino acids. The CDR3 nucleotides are TGCGCCAGCAGCTTGTTCGTCGGAGCGGTCCAGGACAGATCCTATGGCTACACCTTC. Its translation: CASSLFVGAVQDRSYGYTF.

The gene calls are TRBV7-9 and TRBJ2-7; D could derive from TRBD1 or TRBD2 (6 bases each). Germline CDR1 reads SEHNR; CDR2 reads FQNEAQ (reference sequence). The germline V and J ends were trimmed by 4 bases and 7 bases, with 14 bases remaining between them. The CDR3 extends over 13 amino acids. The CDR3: CASSWGAASEQYF. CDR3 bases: TGTGCCAGCAGCTGGGGGGCGGCCTCAGAGCAGTACTTC.

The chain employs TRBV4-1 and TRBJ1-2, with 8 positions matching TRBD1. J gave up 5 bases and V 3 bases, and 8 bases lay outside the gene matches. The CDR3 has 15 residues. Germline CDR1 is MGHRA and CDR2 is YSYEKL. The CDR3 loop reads CASSHETGGVYGYTF. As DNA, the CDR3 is TGCGCCAGCAGCCACGAAACAGGGGGGGTATATGGCTACACCTTC.

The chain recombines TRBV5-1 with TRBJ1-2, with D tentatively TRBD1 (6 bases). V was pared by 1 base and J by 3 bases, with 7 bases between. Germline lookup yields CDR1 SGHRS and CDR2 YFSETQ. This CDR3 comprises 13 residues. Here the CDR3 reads CASSLNRDYGYTF. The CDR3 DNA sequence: TGCGCCAGCAGCTTGAACAGGGACTATGGCTACACCTTC.

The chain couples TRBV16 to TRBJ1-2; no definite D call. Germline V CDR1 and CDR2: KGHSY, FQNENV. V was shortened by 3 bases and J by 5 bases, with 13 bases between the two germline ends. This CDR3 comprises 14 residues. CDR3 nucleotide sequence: TGTGCCAGCAGCCAGTCTCGCGGTGCATATGGCTACACCTTC. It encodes CASSQSRGAYGYTF.

DNA for the CDR3: TGTGCCAGCAGCCCTCTCGACCCCCACGAGCAGTACTTC. Amino acid sequence: CASSPLDPHEQYF. V and J are TRBV7-9 and TRBJ2-7; D not resolved. The V gene lost 5 bases and the J gene lost 5 bases, with 13 bases spanning the gap. CDR1 and CDR2 from the germline V gene are SEHNR and FQNEAQ (reference sequence). This CDR3 contains 13 residues.

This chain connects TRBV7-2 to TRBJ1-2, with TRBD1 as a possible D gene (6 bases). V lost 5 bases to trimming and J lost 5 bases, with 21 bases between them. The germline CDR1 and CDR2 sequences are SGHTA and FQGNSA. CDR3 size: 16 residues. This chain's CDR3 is CASSPYSSGARYGYTF. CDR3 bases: TGTGCCAGCAGCCCATACTCCTCAGGGGCCAGATATGGCTACACCTTC.

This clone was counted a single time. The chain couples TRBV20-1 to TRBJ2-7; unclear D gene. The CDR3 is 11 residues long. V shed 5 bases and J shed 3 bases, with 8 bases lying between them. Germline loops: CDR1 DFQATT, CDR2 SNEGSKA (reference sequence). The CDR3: CSAFTGYEQYF. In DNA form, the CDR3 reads TGCAGTGCTTTCACGGGCTACGAGCAGTACTTC.

The CDR3 region is CASRTTDRTYEQYF. DNA of the CDR3: TGTGCCAGCAGAACCACGGACCGGACCTACGAGCAGTACTTC. The chain uses TRBV6-5 and TRBJ2-7; no clear D. The CDR3 sequence is 14 residues long. Germline V lookup: CDR1 MNHEY, CDR2 SVGAGI. Trimming removed 6 bases at V and 2 bases at J, with 14 bases between.

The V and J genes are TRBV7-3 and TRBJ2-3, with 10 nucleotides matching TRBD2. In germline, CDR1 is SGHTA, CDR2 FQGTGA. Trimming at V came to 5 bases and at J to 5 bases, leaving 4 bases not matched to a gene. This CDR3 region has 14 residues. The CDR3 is CASSPQRGGDTQYF. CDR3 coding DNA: TGTGCCAGCAGCCCACAGCGGGGGGGAGATACGCAGTATTTT.

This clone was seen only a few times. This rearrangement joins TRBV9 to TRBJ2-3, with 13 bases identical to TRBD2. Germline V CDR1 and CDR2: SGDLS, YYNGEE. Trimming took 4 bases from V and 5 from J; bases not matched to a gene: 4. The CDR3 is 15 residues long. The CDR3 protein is CASSKGTSGIDTQYF. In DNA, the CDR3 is TGTGCCAGCAGCAAAGGGACTAGCGGGATAGATACGCAGTATTTT.

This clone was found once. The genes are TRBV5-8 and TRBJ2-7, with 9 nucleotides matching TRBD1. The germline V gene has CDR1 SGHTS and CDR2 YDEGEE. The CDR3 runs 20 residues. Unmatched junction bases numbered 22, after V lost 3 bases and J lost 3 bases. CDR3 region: CASSSEGQGLMGEPLYEQYF. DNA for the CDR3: TGTGCCAGCAGCTCCGAAGGACAGGGGTTGATGGGGGAACCTCTCTACGAGCAGTACTTC.

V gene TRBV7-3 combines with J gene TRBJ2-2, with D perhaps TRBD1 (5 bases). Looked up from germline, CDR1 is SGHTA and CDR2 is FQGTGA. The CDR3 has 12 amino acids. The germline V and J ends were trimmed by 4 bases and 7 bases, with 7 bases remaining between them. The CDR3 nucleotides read TGTGCCAGCAGCTCACAGGACGGGGAGCTGTTTTTT. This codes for CASSSQDGELFF.

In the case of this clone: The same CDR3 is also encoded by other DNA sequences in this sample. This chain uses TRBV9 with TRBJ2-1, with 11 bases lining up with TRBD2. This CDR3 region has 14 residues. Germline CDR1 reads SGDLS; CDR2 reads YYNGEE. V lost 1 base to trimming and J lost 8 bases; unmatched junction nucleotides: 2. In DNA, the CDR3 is TGTGCCAGCAGCGTAACTAGCGGGGGCGATGAGCAGTTCTTC. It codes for CASSVTSGGDEQFF.

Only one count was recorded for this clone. The CDR3 coding sequence is TGTGCCAGCAGTCTTTCAGGCTCTGGGGCCAACGTCCTGACTTTC. This encodes CASSLSGSGANVLTF. The chain links TRBV6-6 to TRBJ2-6; D call uncertain. Germline V gives CDR1 MNHNY, CDR2 SVGAGI (reference sequence). Trimming stripped 5 bases from V and 0 bases from J, with 8 bases between. The CDR3 contains 15 residues.

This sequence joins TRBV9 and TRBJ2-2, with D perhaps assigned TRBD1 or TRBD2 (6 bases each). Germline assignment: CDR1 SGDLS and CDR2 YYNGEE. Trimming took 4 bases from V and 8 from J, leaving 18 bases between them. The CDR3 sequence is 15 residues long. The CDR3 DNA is TGTGCCAGCAGCAAAGGGGGGTTGGCCGGTGGGGAGCTGTTTTTT. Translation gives CASSKGGLAGGELFF.

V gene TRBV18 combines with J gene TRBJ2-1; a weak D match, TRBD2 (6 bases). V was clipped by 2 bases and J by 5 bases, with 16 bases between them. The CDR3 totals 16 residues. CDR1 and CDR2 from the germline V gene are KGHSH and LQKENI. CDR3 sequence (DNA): TGTGCCAGCTCACCAAGTCGGGCCAGGGAGGACAATGAGCAGTTCTTC. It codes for CASSPSRAREDNEQFF.

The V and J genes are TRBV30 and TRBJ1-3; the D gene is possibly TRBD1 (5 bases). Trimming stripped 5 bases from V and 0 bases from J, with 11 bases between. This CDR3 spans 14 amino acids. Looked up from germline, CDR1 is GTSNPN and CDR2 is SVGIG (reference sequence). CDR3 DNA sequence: TGTGCCTGGGCGACTCAGGGCTCTGGAAACACCATATATTTT. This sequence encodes CAWATQGSGNTIYF.

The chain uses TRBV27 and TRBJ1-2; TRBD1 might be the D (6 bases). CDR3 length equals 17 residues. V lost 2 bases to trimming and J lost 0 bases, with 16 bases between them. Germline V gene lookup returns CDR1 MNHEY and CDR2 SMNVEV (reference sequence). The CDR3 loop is CASSLRRTAGANYGYTF. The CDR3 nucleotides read TGTGCCAGCAGTTTAAGAAGGACAGCGGGTGCTAACTATGGCTACACCTTC.

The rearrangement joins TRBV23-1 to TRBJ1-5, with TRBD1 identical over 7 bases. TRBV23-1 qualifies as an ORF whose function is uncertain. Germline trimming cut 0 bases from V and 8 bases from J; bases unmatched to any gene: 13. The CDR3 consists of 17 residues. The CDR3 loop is CASSQSRLIGGRKPQHF. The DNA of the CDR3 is TGCGCCAGCAGTCAATCGAGATTAATAGGGGGCCGAAAGCCCCAGCATTTT.